What follows describes a single T cell receptor beta chain. Its antigen is not identified. This record comes from a study of post-analysis software for immune sequencing data. Whole-study findings and limits: Relative to controls, patients had a handful of TRBV segments at higher frequency, with TRBV5-6, TRBV5-1 and TRBV20-1 among these.

TCR beta cDNA libraries included unique molecular identifiers. TCRdb used MiXCR to reprocess the PCR reads, holding one entry per CDR3 protein. The table includes some 690,000 distinct CDR3 sequences, 25% to 30% detected once. V was pared by 4 bases and J by 0 bases, with 13 bases between. The length of the CDR3 is 16 residues. Germline V lookup: CDR1 KGHSH, CDR2 LQKENI. The chain is built from TRBV18 and TRBJ2-1, with a possible D match to TRBD1 (6 bases). The sequenced sample consisted of blood. The receptor was isolated from a girl aged 10-17 years with multiple sclerosis. The CDR3 region has the DNA TGTGCCAGCTCACAGACAGGCCGTTACTCCTACAATGAGCAGTTCTTC. It encodes CASSQTGRYSYNEQFF.